Each of the 20 T cell receptor beta chains below was sequenced from the same sample in a study of blood T cell repertoires in COVID-19. This table comes from immunoSEQ multiplex PCR, and its TCRdb copy is limited to in-frame clones, with some not included. The sample contains about 110,000 clones, approximately 62% of which appear only once. The sample comprised peripheral blood. The receptors shown here come from a man older than 75 with acute or convalescent COVID-19.

The chain has TRBV7-2 and TRBJ2-7; 8 nucleotides agree with TRBD2. CDR3 length: 15 residues. Germline V lookup: CDR1 SGHTA, CDR2 FQGNSA. The ends lost 5 bases at V and 3 bases at J; junction bases unmatched: 9. The CDR3 region has the DNA TGTGCCAGCAGCACCCTTGGAGCGGGGGTCTACGAGCAGTACTTC. Protein: CASSTLGAGVYEQYF.

The chain recombines TRBV2 with TRBJ2-5; no reliable D call. The ends were cut back, 4 bases at V and 0 bases at J, with 9 bases in the middle. The length of the CDR3 is 14 residues. Germline CDR1 SNHLY, CDR2 FYNNEI. CDR3 region: CASSVTQYQETQYF. Here the CDR3 DNA reads TGTGCCAGCAGTGTTACCCAGTACCAAGAGACCCAGTACTTC. The complete variable domain, with remaining parts taken from reference TRBV2 and TRBJ2-5, reads EPEVTQTPSHQVTQMGQEVILRCVPISNHLYFYWYRQILGQKVEFLVSFYNNEISEKSEIFDDQFSVERPDGSNFTLKIRSTKLEDSAMYFCASSVTQYQETQYFGPGTRLLVL.

The chain has TRBV6-5 and TRBJ2-1; the D gene is possibly TRBD1 (5 bases). The CDR3 has 15 residues. The V end was cut by 0 bases, the J end by 4 bases, with 10 bases between. Germline CDR1 MNHEY, CDR2 SVGAGI. In nucleotides, the CDR3 is TGTGCCAGCAGTTACTCGATCCAGGGTTACAATGAGCAGTTCTTC. This gives the protein CASSYSIQGYNEQFF.

The J gene is TRBJ2-1, the V gene TRBV30, with 12 bases that match TRBD1. This CDR3 is built from 15 residues. Trimming cost V 1 base and J 9 bases; bases outside gene matches: 7. Germline V gives CDR1 GTSNPN, CDR2 SVGIG (reference sequence). CDR3 in amino acids: CAWSAGTGGLSEQFF. The CDR3 bases are TGTGCCTGGAGTGCGGGGACAGGGGGCTTAAGTGAGCAGTTCTTC.

The CDR3 sequence: CSVGQEYGYTF. The CDR3 DNA sequence: TGCAGCGTTGGACAGGAATATGGCTACACCTTC. The chain employs TRBV29-1 and TRBJ1-2; TRBD1 might be the D (6 bases). V lost 4 bases and J 5 bases, leaving 8 bases between the germline ends. CDR1 SQVTM and CDR2 ANQGSEA come from the germline V gene. This CDR3 region has 11 residues.

Written as DNA, the CDR3 is TGTGCCAGCAGCCGCCGACTAGCGGGAGCGGCCTACAATGAGCAGTTCTTC. It codes for CASSRRLAGAAYNEQFF. The chain links TRBV3-1 (or the pseudogene TRBV3-2) to TRBJ2-1, with 12 bases matching TRBD2. V lost 4 bases, J lost 2 bases, and 6 bases stayed unmatched. In germline, CDR1 is LGHDT, CDR2 YNNKEL (reference sequence). This CDR3 has 17 residues.

The chain combines TRBV6-6 with TRBJ1-1; possible D gene TRBD1, 5 bases. The CDR3 is 16 amino acids. The germline V and J ends were trimmed by 0 bases and 1 base, with 12 bases remaining between them. Germline V gives CDR1 MNHNY, CDR2 SVGAGI (reference sequence). CDR3 coding DNA: TGTGCCAGCAGTTACTCGACAGAGCCCACGAACACTGAAGCTTTCTTT. Its translation is CASSYSTEPTNTEAFF.

The genes are TRBV27 and TRBJ2-7; possibly TRBD2 for D (6 bases). The V gene lost 8 bases and the J gene lost 3 bases, with 17 bases spanning the gap. This CDR3 region has 14 residues. The germline gives CDR1 MNHEY, CDR2 SMNVEV (reference sequence). CDR3 amino acids: CASGIKAGGYEQYF. Here the CDR3 DNA reads TGTGCCAGCGGTATAAAGGCCGGGGGCTACGAGCAGTACTTC.

V gene TRBV7-6 combines with J gene TRBJ2-1, with 9 bases matching TRBD2. From germline, CDR1 is SGHVS and CDR2 FNYEAQ. V was clipped by 1 base and J by 4 bases; unmatched bases: 2. The CDR3 has 15 amino acids. CDR3 coding DNA: TGTGCCAGCAGCTTAGGAGCGGGAGGATACAATGAGCAGTTCTTC. Encoded protein: CASSLGAGGYNEQFF.

The rearrangement uses TRBV28 and TRBJ2-7, with D possibly matching TRBD2 (6 bases). With 6 bases removed from V and 2 bases from J, the gap between germline ends came to 14 bases. This CDR3 has 14 amino acids. CDR1 and CDR2 (germline): MDHEN, SYDVKM. This chain's CDR3 is CASRNSGTAYEQYF. CDR3 in DNA: TGTGCCAGCAGGAATAGCGGCACGGCCTACGAGCAGTACTTC.

This clone was seen a few times. The rearrangement joins TRBV7-3 to TRBJ2-3; the D gene is possibly TRBD1 (5 bases). Looked up from germline, CDR1 is SGHTA and CDR2 is FQGTGA. The length of the CDR3 is 13 residues. Deletions cut 4 bases from V and 6 bases from J, with 11 bases between. CDR3 amino acids: CASSSGISDTQYF. CDR3 DNA: TGTGCCAGCAGCTCAGGGATTTCCGATACGCAGTATTTT.

The rearrangement links TRBV3-1 (or the pseudogene TRBV3-2) to TRBJ2-6; 11 bases map to TRBD1. This CDR3 comprises 18 residues. The V and J ends lost 4 bases and 3 bases, in that order; junction bases with no gene match: 8. CDR1 is LGHDT, CDR2 YNNKEL, per germline (reference sequence). CDR3 residues: CASSLLGQGDGGANVLTF. CDR3 in DNA: TGTGCCAGCAGCCTCCTGGGACAGGGGGACGGTGGGGCCAACGTCCTGACTTTC.

The rearrangement uses TRBV6-2 or TRBV6-3 and TRBJ2-2; D possibly corresponds to TRBD1 (5 bases). CDR1 MNHEY and CDR2 SVGEGT come from the germline V gene. The CDR3 is made up of 17 amino acids. The V end was cut by 0 bases, the J end by 2 bases, with 13 bases between. The CDR3: CASSYSSGQPNTGELFF. In DNA, the CDR3 is TGTGCCAGCAGTTACTCGTCCGGACAACCAAACACCGGGGAGCTGTTTTTT.

The J gene is TRBJ2-5, the V gene TRBV3-1 (or the pseudogene TRBV3-2); no clear D gene. Germline CDR1 is LGHDT and CDR2 is YNNKEL (reference sequence). This CDR3 contains 16 residues. The V gene lost 1 base and the J gene lost 1 base, with 13 bases spanning the gap. The CDR3 is CASSQGDMRTQETQYF. The CDR3 DNA reads as TGTGCCAGCAGCCAAGGCGATATGCGAACCCAAGAGACCCAGTACTTC.

This chain connects TRBV5-4 to TRBJ1-4, with D possibly matching TRBD1 (6 bases). V lost 0 bases and J lost 9, with 15 bases in between. The CDR3 is made up of 15 amino acids. Germline CDR1 and CDR2: SGHNT and YYREEE (reference sequence). The chain's CDR3 is CASSLAAQGGKKLFF. In DNA, the CDR3 is TGTGCCAGCAGCTTGGCGGCACAGGGAGGGAAAAAACTGTTTTTT. Combining the CDR3 with reference TRBV5-4 and TRBJ1-4 gives the whole variable domain ETGVTQSPTHLIKTRGQQVTLRCSSQSGHNTVSWYQQALGQGPQFIFQYYREEENGRGNFPPRFSGLQFPNYSSELNVNALELDDSALYLCASSLAAQGGKKLFFGSGTQLSVL.

This clone was counted a single time. Here the CDR3 reads CASSPGGDNQPQHF. CDR3 nucleotides: TGTGCCAGCAGTCCAGGGGGTGACAATCAGCCCCAGCATTTT. The chain uses TRBV28 and TRBJ1-5; 7 nucleotides align to TRBD1. The V gene end was trimmed by 5 bases and the J gene end by 3 bases; junction bases not matched to a gene: 4. This CDR3 comprises 14 residues. The V gene's germline CDR1 is MDHEN and CDR2 SYDVKM.

This clone was counted ten times or more. The V and J genes are TRBV6-2 or TRBV6-3 and TRBJ2-7; no clear D. Trimming removed 6 bases from V and 3 bases from J, with 12 bases in between. Germline-derived CDR1 and CDR2 are MNHEY and SVGEGT. CDR3 length: 13 amino acids. The CDR3, as DNA: TGTGCCAGCAGCTCCCTAGACGGCTACGAGCAGTACTTC. Translation gives CASSSLDGYEQYF.

The chain couples TRBV28 to TRBJ2-2, with a weak D call TRBD1 (6 bases). Germline loops: CDR1 MDHEN, CDR2 SYDVKM. CDR3 length equals 15 residues. Trimming removed 6 bases from V and 1 base from J, with 12 bases in between. The CDR3 loop reads CASRSDRWNTGELFF. As DNA, the CDR3 is TGTGCCAGCAGATCTGACAGGTGGAACACCGGGGAGCTGTTTTTT.

Only one count was recorded for this clone. V gene TRBV2 combines with J gene TRBJ2-5, with D hard to call. Germline V gives CDR1 SNHLY, CDR2 FYNNEI. V dropped 1 base and J dropped 7 bases, with 10 bases sitting between them. This CDR3 region has 13 residues. CDR3 nucleotides: TGTGCCAGCAGTGAAGACCTCCTCGGGACCCAGTACTTC. Translation gives CASSEDLLGTQYF.

CDR3 amino acids: CASSQEGLYSYEQYF. In DNA form, the CDR3 reads TGTGCCAGCAGCCAAGAGGGACTTTACTCCTACGAGCAGTACTTC. The J gene is TRBJ2-7, the V gene TRBV4-2, with D possibly matching TRBD2 (6 bases). The CDR3 consists of 15 residues. The V and J ends lost 0 bases and 0 bases respectively, with 9 bases between them. CDR1 and CDR2 from the germline V gene are LGHNA and YNFKEQ.